Listed below are T cell receptor beta chains from one sample, sequenced in a study of CD8 T cells in Susac syndrome. In TCRdb, the immunoSEQ multiplex PCR reads were re-called with MiXCR into one record per CDR3 protein. The sample contains over 80,000 distinct CDR3 sequences, around 93% of which appear only once. The sample consisted of CD8+ T cells from PBMCs. The receptors shown here come from a human donor in good health. Both conserved end residues are part of each CDR3. Fields, in order: CDR3 protein, CDR3 DNA, D gene, J gene, V gene. A D gene is named only where the DNA matches it firmly.

cdr3_aa: CASSQAQGDSSYNEQFF; cdr3_nt: TGTGCCAGCAGCCAAGCCCAGGGGGACAGCTCCTACAATGAGCAGTTCTTC; d_call: TRBD1; j_call: TRBJ2-1; v_call: TRBV3-1
cdr3_aa: CASSQVGGSYNEQFF; cdr3_nt: TGTGCCAGCAGCCAAGTGGGGGGCTCCTACAATGAGCAGTTCTTC; d_call: NA; j_call: TRBJ2-1; v_call: TRBV3-1
cdr3_aa: CASSLGGLDEKLFF; cdr3_nt: TGTGCCAGCAGCTTAGGGGGTCTGGATGAAAAACTGTTTTTT; d_call: NA; j_call: TRBJ1-4; v_call: TRBV7-6
cdr3_aa: CSVVDTVKGYGYTF; cdr3_nt: TGCAGCGTTGTGGACACAGTCAAGGGCTATGGCTACACCTTC; d_call: NA; j_call: TRBJ1-2; v_call: TRBV29-1
cdr3_aa: CASSQGGTEQFF; cdr3_nt: TGCGCCAGCAGCCAAGGTGGGACAGAGCAGTTCTTC; d_call: NA; j_call: TRBJ2-1; v_call: TRBV4-1
cdr3_aa: CASSPWGMGSENTIYF; cdr3_nt: TGTGCCAGCAGCCCATGGGGGATGGGCTCTGAAAACACCATATATTTT; d_call: NA; j_call: TRBJ1-3; v_call: TRBV7-9
cdr3_aa: CASSPTTAGGTDTQYF; cdr3_nt: TGCGCCAGCAGCCCGACCACAGCGGGGGGTACAGATACGCAGTATTTT; d_call: TRBD2; j_call: TRBJ2-3; v_call: TRBV4-1
cdr3_aa: CASSLTGQPNYGYTF; cdr3_nt: TGTGCCAGCAGCTTGACAGGACAACCTAACTATGGCTACACCTTC; d_call: NA; j_call: TRBJ1-2; v_call: TRBV3-1
cdr3_aa: CASSAGDTGELFF; cdr3_nt: TGTGCCAGCAGTGCGGGGGACACCGGGGAGCTGTTTTTT; d_call: NA; j_call: TRBJ2-2; v_call: TRBV6-4
cdr3_aa: CASSLTSGGAGEQFF; cdr3_nt: TGTGCCAGCAGTCTGACTAGCGGGGGGGCCGGTGAGCAGTTCTTC; d_call: TRBD2; j_call: TRBJ2-1; v_call: TRBV27
cdr3_aa: CASSKGRENTEAFF; cdr3_nt: TGTGCCAGTAGTAAGGGCAGGGAGAACACTGAAGCTTTCTTT; d_call: NA; j_call: TRBJ1-1; v_call: TRBV19
cdr3_aa: CASSTGQGGNTIYF; cdr3_nt: TGTGCCAGCAGCACGGGACAGGGAGGAAACACCATATATTTT; d_call: TRBD1; j_call: TRBJ1-3; v_call: TRBV5-6
cdr3_aa: CASSSGQGEGGNTIYF; cdr3_nt: TGTGCCAGCAGCTCGGGACAGGGGGAAGGTGGAAACACCATATATTTT; d_call: TRBD1; j_call: TRBJ1-3; v_call: TRBV13